These 6 T cell receptor beta chains came from one sample sequenced in a study of cytomegalovirus exposure and HLA in healthy donors. 13 Jbeta primers and 60 Vbeta primers were used for the PCR. The data were produced by immunoSEQ multiplex PCR, yet TCRdb's version contains in-frame clones alone and is incomplete. The sample yields approximately 79,000 clones, around 74% seen once. Sequenced input: PBMCs. The receptors stem from a boy aged 5-17 years in good health and CMV-seronegative.

The chain uses TRBV30 and TRBJ1-6; TRBD1 matches at 8 bases. Germline trimming cut 3 bases from V and 7 bases from J; bases unmatched to any gene: 11. Germline lookup yields CDR1 GTSNPN and CDR2 SVGIG (reference sequence). The CDR3 has 16 residues. The CDR3 reads CAWRETGEVWNSPLHF. CDR3 sequence (DNA): TGTGCCTGGAGGGAGACAGGGGAGGTTTGGAATTCACCCCTCCACTTT.

The chain uses TRBV7-2 and TRBJ1-5, with D possibly TRBD1 on 6 matching bases. The CDR3 extends over 14 amino acids. V lost 7 bases and J lost 4, with 14 bases in between. Germline values: CDR1 SGHTA, CDR2 FQGNSA. CDR3 DNA: TGTGCCAGCAACGGGGGGGCAGGGAATCAGCCCCAGCATTTT. This codes for CASNGGAGNQPQHF.

The chain employs TRBV28 and TRBJ1-5; 12 bases agree with TRBD1. V gave up 10 bases and J gave up 4 bases; unmatched junction bases: 11. The germline gives CDR1 MDHEN, CDR2 SYDVKM. The CDR3 is 16 amino acids. In DNA, the CDR3 is TGTGCCATCAACCCCCCGGGACAGGGGGCAAATCAGCCCCAGCATTTT. It encodes CAINPPGQGANQPQHF.

In its sample, this clone was seen a few times. This sample also contains other DNA sequences that code for the same CDR3. This chain connects TRBV18 to TRBJ1-1; D not resolved. V shed 2 bases and J shed 1 base, with 5 bases lying between them. There are 13 residues in the CDR3. Looked up from germline, CDR1 is KGHSH and CDR2 is LQKENI. The CDR3 is CASSPGQNTEAFF. The CDR3 DNA reads as TGTGCCAGCTCACCAGGGCAGAACACTGAAGCTTTCTTT.

This clone has only one observation. The chain recombines TRBV4-3 with TRBJ2-2, with TRBD2 matching over 8 bases. Germline V CDR1 and CDR2: LGHNA, YSLEER. Losses at the gene ends were 0 bases for V and 3 bases for J; bases not matched to a gene: 3. The CDR3 has 16 amino acids. The CDR3, as DNA: TGCGCCAGCAGCCAAGAGGCGGGAGGCTACACCGGGGAGCTGTTTTTT. Its translation is CASSQEAGGYTGELFF.

J is TRBJ1-2 and V is TRBV11-2; unclear D gene. Germline CDR1 SGHAT, CDR2 FQNNGV. This CDR3 is 13 amino acids long. The V end lost 5 bases, the J end lost 2 bases, and 9 bases lay between the germline ends. DNA for the CDR3: TGTGCCAGCAGCGCAGCCGGGAACTATGGCTACACCTTC. Residues: CASSAAGNYGYTF.